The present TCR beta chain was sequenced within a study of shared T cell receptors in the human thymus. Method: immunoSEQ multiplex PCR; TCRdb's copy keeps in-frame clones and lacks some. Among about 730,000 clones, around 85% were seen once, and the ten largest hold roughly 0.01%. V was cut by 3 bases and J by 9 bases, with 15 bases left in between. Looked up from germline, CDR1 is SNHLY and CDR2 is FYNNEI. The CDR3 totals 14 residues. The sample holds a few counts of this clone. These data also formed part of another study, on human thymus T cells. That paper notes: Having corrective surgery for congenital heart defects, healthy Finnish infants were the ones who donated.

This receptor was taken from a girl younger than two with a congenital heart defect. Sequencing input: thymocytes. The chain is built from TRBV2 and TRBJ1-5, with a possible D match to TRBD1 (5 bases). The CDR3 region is CASSEPLPGSPQHF. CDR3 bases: TGTGCCAGCAGTGAGCCCCTTCCAGGGTCGCCCCAGCATTTT.